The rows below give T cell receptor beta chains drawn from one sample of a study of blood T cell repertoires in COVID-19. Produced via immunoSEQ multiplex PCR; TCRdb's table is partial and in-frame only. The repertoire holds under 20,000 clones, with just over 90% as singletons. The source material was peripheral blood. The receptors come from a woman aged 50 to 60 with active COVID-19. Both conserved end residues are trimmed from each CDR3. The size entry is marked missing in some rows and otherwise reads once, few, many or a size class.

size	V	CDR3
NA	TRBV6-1	ASSEGLVARVAF
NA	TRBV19	ASSITPTGLEPQH
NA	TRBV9	ASSVAGQGSSPLH
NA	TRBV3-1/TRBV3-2	ASSQRGGGYEQY
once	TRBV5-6	ASSLARLPSGSGYT
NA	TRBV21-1	ASSKARQQGCGYT
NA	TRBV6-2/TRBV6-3	ASSYSMLAGLNEQF
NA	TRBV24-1	ATSDSDTRSYNEQF
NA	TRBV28	ASHTEHNQPQH
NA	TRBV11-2	ASSPQGVLTEAF
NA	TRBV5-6	ASSMSADTQY
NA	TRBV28	ASSPIAGVRADTQY
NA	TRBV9	ASSVGLAGGTDTQY
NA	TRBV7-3	ASSLMGGQETQY
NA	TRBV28	ASSSRGTGRYEQY
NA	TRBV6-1	ASSEALAGMSSTDTQY
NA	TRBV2	ASTSDRGPYEQY
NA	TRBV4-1	ASSRERTSGYNEQF
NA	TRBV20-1	SATEGQGDGELF
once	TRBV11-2	ASSLRVFGNEKLF
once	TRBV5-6	ASSRTGLRETQY
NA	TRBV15	ATSPTGSPGELF
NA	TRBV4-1	ASSPATGGYT
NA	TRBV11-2	ASSSAGQNTGELF
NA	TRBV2	ASKRTHYILQGIDSGNTIY
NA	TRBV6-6	ASSLGTGREQY
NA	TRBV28	ASSLRGLAEQY
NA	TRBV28	ASSLGGGNQPQH
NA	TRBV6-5	ASSYSQNTEAF
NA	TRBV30	AWSVWQGAETQY
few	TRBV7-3	ASSSQGILNEQF
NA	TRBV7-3	ASSLGGQGASHEQF
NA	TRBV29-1	SVVTSGTHNEQF
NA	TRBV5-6	ASSVWDRAGGYT
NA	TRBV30	AWRLGGGAF
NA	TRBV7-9	ASSLDSSGRAGTGELF
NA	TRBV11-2	ASSLSSGEQY
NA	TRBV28	ASSPPLGRITYNEQF
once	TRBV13	ASSSEQGVHGYT
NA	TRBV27	ASSSFAGDYEQY
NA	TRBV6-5	ASSIGQTNQPQH
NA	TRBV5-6	ASSGWSAEKLF
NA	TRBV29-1	SVEDIWFRQY